The clone carrying this T cell receptor (beta chain) was found a few times. The antigen remains undetermined. This CDR3 spans 12 amino acids. V was clipped by 3 bases and J by 6 bases, with 9 bases between them. The germline CDR1 and CDR2 sequences are SGDLS and YYNGEE. The use of a sample-barcoded 5' primer and a J-beta primer mix characterized a second PCR of about 7 to 12 cycles. TCRdb reprocessed the 5' RACE reads with MiXCR, giving one entry per CDR3 protein. The sample includes around 2 million distinct CDR3 sequences, approximately 40% seen only once; the top ten take under 30%. The data originate from a study of blood T cells in healthy people across ages. Across the whole study: Capturing about one barcoded beta molecule per two T cells was achieved by template switching. Study results and caveats: Older individuals had lower TCR beta diversity per million T cells (the decline was roughly linear). Comparison with aged donors showed that long-lived donors had more naive CD4+ cells and higher diversity.

The donors, all healthy, were Caucasians living in Russia, aged 6 to 90. The sample consisted of blood. The chain recombines TRBV9 with TRBJ1-2; D gene uncertain. This sequence was found in a human donor in good health. CDR3 DNA: TGTGCCAGCAGCGCTTTCAGAGATGGCTACACCTTC. This gives the protein CASSAFRDGYTF.